A single T cell receptor beta chain is shown here with its context. In the original analysis: Amplifying reference gene primers gave estimates of nucleated cell counts. Profiled with immunoSEQ multiplex PCR; TCRdb holds only in-frame clones, not every one. V, J and clone size reflect that table, while D and trimming were determined from the DNA. Among roughly 350,000 clones, approximately 90% were seen once, and the ten largest hold 2.5% to 4%. This specimen belongs to a study of blood T cell repertoires in COVID-19. Study background: Italy, Spain and the United States were the sources of the convalescent and acute COVID-19 samples. Sample material is recorded as cDNA or gDNA derived from T cells, B-cell-depleted T cells, or PBMCs.

The germline V gene has CDR1 SGHNT and CDR2 YENEEA. The CDR3 loop spans 15 amino acids. Trimming took off 2 bases at V and 4 bases at J, with 14 bases between the two ends. The V gene is TRBV11-3, the J gene TRBJ1-1, with a possible D match to TRBD1 (6 bases). Sequencing was done on a sample of peripheral blood. The origin of this receptor is a woman in her late teens or twenties who had recovered from COVID-19. The CDR3 sequence is CASSLNRAGVTEAFF. Written as DNA, the CDR3 is TGTGCCAGCAGCTTAAACCGGGCAGGGGTCACTGAAGCTTTCTTT. The full variable domain, its missing parts supplied by reference TRBV11-3 and TRBJ1-1, is EAGVVQSPRYKIIEKKQPVAFWCNPISGHNTLYWYLQNLGQGPELLIRYENEEAVDDSQLPKDRFSAERLKGVDSTLKIQPAELGDSAVYLCASSLNRAGVTEAFFGQGTRLTVV.